Reported below is one TCR beta chain. Its antigen is as yet unknown. The sample originates from a study of early T cells in non-severe SARS-CoV-2 infection. For the study at large: The chains were unpaired, and the sequenced material was bulk RNA from unsorted whole blood. Notes on the study in general: Matching with VDJdb favored anti-spike CD8 responses (missing private and CD4 specificities).

Germline V gene lookup returns CDR1 WNHNN and CDR2 SYGVQD (reference sequence). CDR3 length: 13 residues. Deletions cut 7 bases from V and 6 bases from J, with 15 bases between. Separate cDNA molecules each had unique molecular identifiers attached to them. TCRdb ran MiXCR on the 5' RACE reads and lists one entry per CDR3 protein. This repertoire shows 57,000 or so distinct CDR3 sequences, 12% found once; its top ten account for over 1%. The chain links TRBV10-1 to TRBJ1-1; unclear D gene. The receptor's source is an adult who was a healthcare worker with PCR-confirmed SARS-CoV-2 infection or an uninfected control (not recorded which). The donor label of this sample is uncertain. Sample: whole blood, taken at baseline. For the CDR3, the DNA is TGCGCCAGCAACGATAATATGAGGCCTGAAGCTTTCTTT. Translation: CASNDNMRPEAFF.